This T cell receptor (beta chain) was documented in a study of blood T cell repertoires in COVID-19. Germline lookup yields CDR1 MDHEN and CDR2 SYDVKM. V lost 5 bases to trimming and J lost 7 bases; unmatched junction nucleotides: 6. CDR3 size: 14 residues. In the study's own analysis: Researchers report that nucleated cell counts were estimated from reference gene primer amplification. The table came from immunoSEQ multiplex PCR; TCRdb's copy has only in-frame clones and leaves some out. D and trimming were read from the DNA, whereas the V and J calls and clone size are those reported in that table. The sample includes about 200,000 clones, 80% to 90% of them seen just once.

The sequence derives from a human donor in a cohort sampled during active COVID-19. Sequences were obtained from peripheral blood. The rearrangement uses TRBV28 and TRBJ2-1; 9 bases fit TRBD2. The CDR3 bases are TGTGCCAGCAGTCCCCCGCTAGCGGGAAATGAGCAGTTCTTC. This sequence encodes CASSPPLAGNEQFF. Complete variable domain (other parts from reference TRBV28 and TRBJ2-1): DVKVTQSSRYLVKRTGEKVFLECVQDMDHENMFWYRQDPGLGLRLIYFSYDVKMKEKGDIPEGYSVSREKKERFSLILESASTNQTSMYLCASSPPLAGNEQFFGPGTRLTVL.